This T cell receptor beta chain was recovered during a study of cytomegalovirus exposure and HLA in healthy donors. Researchers ran the PCR with 60 Vbeta and 13 Jbeta primers. Measured with immunoSEQ multiplex PCR; TCRdb has only the in-frame clones, and not every one. The sample carries some 70,000 clones, 75% to 80% recorded once. Germline V gene lookup returns CDR1 SNHLY and CDR2 FYNNEI. V lost 4 bases, J lost 2 bases, and 12 bases lay in between. The CDR3 length is 15 residues. This TCR derives from a man between 18 and 35 years old in good health and CMV-seronegative. What was sequenced was PBMCs. V gene TRBV2 combines with J gene TRBJ1-3; D is possibly TRBD1 (6 bases). As DNA, the CDR3 is TGTGCCAGCAGTGGCAGGGGAGACACTGGAAACACCATATATTTT. This sequence encodes CASSGRGDTGNTIYF.